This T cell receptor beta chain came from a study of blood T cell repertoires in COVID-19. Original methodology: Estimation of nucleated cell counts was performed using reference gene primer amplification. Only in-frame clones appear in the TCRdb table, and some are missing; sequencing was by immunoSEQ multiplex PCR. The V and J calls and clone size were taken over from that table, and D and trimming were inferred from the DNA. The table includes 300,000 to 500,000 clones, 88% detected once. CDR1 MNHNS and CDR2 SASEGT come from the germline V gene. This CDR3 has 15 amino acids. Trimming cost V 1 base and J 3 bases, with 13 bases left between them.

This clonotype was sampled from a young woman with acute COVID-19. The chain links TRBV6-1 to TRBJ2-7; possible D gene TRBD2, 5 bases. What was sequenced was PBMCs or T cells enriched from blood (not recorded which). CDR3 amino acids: CASSEGGNLNYEQYF. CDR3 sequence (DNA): TGTGCCAGCAGTGAAGGAGGGAATTTAAACTACGAGCAGTACTTC.